These T cell receptor beta chains were read from a single sample in a study of identical twins. A single record per CDR3 protein comes from TCRdb applying MiXCR to the 5' RACE reads. The sample records roughly 720,000 distinct CDR3 sequences, 15% to 20% being singletons. The sample also formed part of further work on T cells expressing NK-cell markers.

The source material was PBMCs. The receptors were gathered from a woman between 18 and 29 years old in good health. Both conserved end residues are part of each CDR3. D genes are given only for firm matches. The size field is filled for only some rows; it gives once, few, many or a size class.

len: 17
j_gene: TRBJ2-2
d_gene: TRBD2
v_gene: TRBV12-3/TRBV12-4
abundance: many
CDR3aa: CASSFSRGVENTGELFF
CDR3nt: TGTGCCAGCAGTTTCTCGCGGGGGGTGGAGAACACCGGGGAGCTGTTTTTT

len: 12
j_gene: TRBJ2-7
d_gene: TRBD2
v_gene: TRBV10-3
abundance: -
CDR3aa: CAISREAYEQYF
CDR3nt: TGTGCCATCAGTCGGGAGGCCTACGAGCAGTACTTC

len: 13
j_gene: TRBJ2-1
d_gene: -
v_gene: TRBV2
abundance: few
CDR3aa: CASSEYGLGEQFF
CDR3nt: TGTGCCAGCAGTGAATATGGGTTGGGTGAGCAGTTCTTC

len: 14
j_gene: TRBJ2-3
d_gene: -
v_gene: TRBV11-2
abundance: -
CDR3aa: CASSSPRGADTQYF
CDR3nt: TGTGCCAGCAGCTCCCCCCGAGGGGCAGATACGCAGTATTTT

len: 16
j_gene: TRBJ2-7
d_gene: -
v_gene: TRBV15
abundance: -
CDR3aa: CATSRSSEISTYEQYF
CDR3nt: TGTGCCACCAGCAGATCCTCCGAGATTTCGACCTACGAGCAGTACTTC

len: 20
j_gene: TRBJ2-1
d_gene: TRBD2
v_gene: TRBV12-3/TRBV12-4
abundance: -
CDR3aa: CASTGIAGTSGRSSYNEQFF
CDR3nt: TGTGCCAGCACCGGGATAGCCGGGACTAGCGGGAGGAGCTCCTACAATGAGCAGTTCTTC

len: 11
j_gene: TRBJ2-2
d_gene: -
v_gene: TRBV29-1
abundance: few
CDR3aa: CSVRDTGELFF
CDR3nt: TGCAGCGTTCGGGACACCGGGGAGCTGTTTTTT

len: 14
j_gene: TRBJ2-1
d_gene: TRBD2
v_gene: TRBV7-9
abundance: once
CDR3aa: CASSYPGTSGEQFF
CDR3nt: TGTGCCAGCAGCTACCCGGGGACTAGCGGAGAGCAGTTCTTC

len: 17
j_gene: TRBJ2-1
d_gene: -
v_gene: TRBV6-2/TRBV6-3
abundance: -
CDR3aa: CASSPFGGTRNYNEQFF
CDR3nt: TGTGCCAGCAGCCCTTTCGGCGGGACACGGAATTACAATGAGCAGTTCTTC

len: 13
j_gene: TRBJ1-5
d_gene: -
v_gene: TRBV7-2
abundance: -
CDR3aa: CASSSDGAGPQHF
CDR3nt: TGTGCCAGCAGCTCCGACGGGGCCGGGCCCCAGCATTTT

len: 14
j_gene: TRBJ2-1
d_gene: -
v_gene: TRBV12-3/TRBV12-4
abundance: -
CDR3aa: CASSLLAPYNEQFF
CDR3nt: TGTGCCAGCAGTTTGCTAGCGCCCTACAATGAGCAGTTCTTC

len: 14
j_gene: TRBJ1-1
d_gene: -
v_gene: TRBV5-6
abundance: -
CDR3aa: CASSLGIFNTEAFF
CDR3nt: TGTGCCAGCAGCTTGGGTATTTTTAACACTGAAGCTTTCTTT

len: 11
j_gene: TRBJ2-1
d_gene: -
v_gene: TRBV25-1
abundance: -
CDR3aa: CASKGHTEQFF
CDR3nt: TGTGCCAGCAAGGGACATACTGAGCAGTTCTTC

len: 14
j_gene: TRBJ2-1
d_gene: -
v_gene: TRBV6-2/TRBV6-3
abundance: -
CDR3aa: CASSYRTVGDEQFF
CDR3nt: TGTGCCAGCAGTTACAGGACAGTCGGCGATGAGCAGTTCTTC

len: 14
j_gene: TRBJ2-2
d_gene: -
v_gene: TRBV29-1
abundance: -
CDR3aa: CSAHSASNTGELFF
CDR3nt: TGCAGCGCACACAGCGCCTCTAACACCGGGGAGCTGTTTTTT

len: 14
j_gene: TRBJ1-2
d_gene: -
v_gene: TRBV20-1
abundance: few
CDR3aa: CSASSGGDGYGYTF
CDR3nt: TGCAGTGCTAGTTCGGGGGGTGATGGCTATGGCTACACCTTC

len: 19
j_gene: TRBJ2-1
d_gene: -
v_gene: TRBV27
abundance: few
CDR3aa: CASSYLLLRGGDFYNEQFF
CDR3nt: TGTGCCAGCAGTTACCTACTCCTACGGGGCGGGGACTTCTACAATGAGCAGTTCTTC

len: 14
j_gene: TRBJ1-2
d_gene: TRBD1
v_gene: TRBV27
abundance: -
CDR3aa: CASSFQGAIYGYTF
CDR3nt: TGTGCCAGCAGTTTCCAGGGGGCGATCTATGGCTACACCTTC

len: 15
j_gene: TRBJ1-2
d_gene: TRBD1
v_gene: TRBV5-4
abundance: -
CDR3aa: CASSPSTGAYYGYTF
CDR3nt: TGTGCCAGCAGCCCCTCGACAGGGGCTTACTATGGCTACACCTTC

len: 14
j_gene: TRBJ1-4
d_gene: -
v_gene: TRBV3-1
abundance: -
CDR3aa: CASSPRRGREKLFF
CDR3nt: TGTGCCAGCAGCCCCCGGAGGGGGAGGGAAAAACTGTTTTTT

len: 15
j_gene: TRBJ1-2
d_gene: -
v_gene: TRBV20-1
abundance: few
CDR3aa: CSASNPGTSNYGYTF
CDR3nt: TGCAGTGCTTCCAACCCCGGGACCTCGAACTATGGCTACACCTTC

len: 14
j_gene: TRBJ2-7
d_gene: -
v_gene: TRBV27
abundance: -
CDR3aa: CASSPVTGINEQYF
CDR3nt: TGTGCCAGCAGTCCTGTCACAGGGATCAACGAGCAGTACTTC

len: 13
j_gene: TRBJ2-3
d_gene: -
v_gene: TRBV29-1
abundance: once
CDR3aa: CSVDWGVGDTQYF
CDR3nt: TGCAGCGTTGATTGGGGTGTCGGAGATACGCAGTATTTT

len: 13
j_gene: TRBJ2-7
d_gene: -
v_gene: TRBV21-1
abundance: -
CDR3aa: CASSCRVPYEQYF
CDR3nt: TGTGCCAGCAGCTGTCGTGTTCCCTACGAGCAGTACTTC

len: 15
j_gene: TRBJ2-1
d_gene: -
v_gene: TRBV7-7
abundance: -
CDR3aa: CASSLGSVHFDEQFF
CDR3nt: TGTGCTAGCAGCTTAGGGTCCGTTCACTTCGATGAGCAGTTCTTC

len: 13
j_gene: TRBJ2-3
d_gene: -
v_gene: TRBV18
abundance: -
CDR3aa: CASSPDLTDTQYF
CDR3nt: TGTGCCAGCTCCCCTGACCTCACAGATACGCAGTATTTT

len: 16
j_gene: TRBJ2-7
d_gene: -
v_gene: TRBV6-1
abundance: -
CDR3aa: CASSEPGIPGPYEQYF
CDR3nt: TGTGCCAGCAGTGAACCAGGGATACCAGGCCCCTACGAGCAGTACTTC

len: 14
j_gene: TRBJ2-7
d_gene: -
v_gene: TRBV10-3
abundance: once
CDR3aa: CAISESSPGYEQYF
CDR3nt: TGTGCCATCAGTGAGTCGAGTCCGGGCTACGAGCAGTACTTC

len: 16
j_gene: TRBJ1-1
d_gene: -
v_gene: TRBV6-5
abundance: few
CDR3aa: CASSYVGETLGTEAFF
CDR3nt: TGTGCCAGCAGTTACGTTGGGGAGACGCTAGGTACTGAAGCTTTCTTT

len: 13
j_gene: TRBJ2-1
d_gene: -
v_gene: TRBV4-3
abundance: -
CDR3aa: CASSQVMLNEQFF
CDR3nt: TGCGCCAGCAGCCAAGTTATGCTCAATGAGCAGTTCTTC

len: 14
j_gene: TRBJ2-7
d_gene: TRBD2
v_gene: TRBV20-1
abundance: few
CDR3aa: CSAAGTSGTGEQYF
CDR3nt: TGCAGTGCTGCCGGGACTAGCGGTACGGGAGAGCAGTACTTC

len: 14
j_gene: TRBJ2-2
d_gene: TRBD2
v_gene: TRBV12-3/TRBV12-4
abundance: many
CDR3aa: CASSSGLDTGELFF
CDR3nt: TGTGCCAGCAGTTCGGGACTAGACACCGGGGAGCTGTTTTTT

len: 14
j_gene: TRBJ2-4
d_gene: -
v_gene: TRBV14
abundance: few
CDR3aa: CASSHTGLGNIQYF
CDR3nt: TGTGCCAGCAGCCATACAGGGTTGGGAAACATTCAGTACTTC

len: 13
j_gene: TRBJ2-2
d_gene: -
v_gene: TRBV12-3/TRBV12-4
abundance: many
CDR3aa: CASSRTGTGELFF
CDR3nt: TGTGCCAGCAGTAGAACAGGGACCGGGGAGCTGTTTTTT

len: 15
j_gene: TRBJ2-1
d_gene: TRBD2
v_gene: TRBV20-1
abundance: -
CDR3aa: CSAAPPSGSADEQFF
CDR3nt: TGCAGTGCCGCCCCTCCTAGCGGGAGTGCGGATGAGCAGTTCTTC

len: 16
j_gene: TRBJ2-5
d_gene: TRBD1
v_gene: TRBV15
abundance: -
CDR3aa: CATSRDQGQGRETQYF
CDR3nt: TGTGCCACCAGCAGAGATCAGGGACAGGGTCGGGAGACCCAGTACTTC

len: 14
j_gene: TRBJ2-7
d_gene: TRBD2
v_gene: TRBV12-3/TRBV12-4
abundance: many
CDR3aa: CASSPQAGVSEQYF
CDR3nt: TGTGCCAGCAGTCCCCAGGCGGGAGTTTCCGAGCAGTACTTC

len: 13
j_gene: TRBJ2-1
d_gene: -
v_gene: TRBV11-2
abundance: few
CDR3aa: CASSLDWVGEQFF
CDR3nt: TGTGCCAGCAGCTTAGATTGGGTAGGTGAGCAGTTCTTC

len: 14
j_gene: TRBJ2-7
d_gene: TRBD2
v_gene: TRBV20-1
abundance: -
CDR3aa: CSASAAGRAYEQYF
CDR3nt: TGCAGTGCTAGCGCAGCGGGGAGGGCCTACGAGCAGTACTTC

len: 17
j_gene: TRBJ2-3
d_gene: -
v_gene: TRBV4-3
abundance: few
CDR3aa: CASSQDYRATSTDTQYF
CDR3nt: TGCGCCAGCAGCCAAGATTATCGAGCGACTAGCACAGATACGCAGTATTTT

len: 14
j_gene: TRBJ2-1
d_gene: TRBD2
v_gene: TRBV30
abundance: -
CDR3aa: CAWSQLAGYNEQFF
CDR3nt: TGTGCCTGGAGTCAACTAGCGGGTTACAATGAGCAGTTCTTC

len: 12
j_gene: TRBJ1-1
d_gene: -
v_gene: TRBV29-1
abundance: few
CDR3aa: CSAGTARTEAFF
CDR3nt: TGCAGCGCCGGAACGGCCCGCACTGAAGCTTTCTTT

len: 12
j_gene: TRBJ2-7
d_gene: TRBD2
v_gene: TRBV29-1
abundance: -
CDR3aa: CSVAAGAYEQYF
CDR3nt: TGCAGCGTTGCAGCGGGAGCCTACGAGCAGTACTTC

len: 15
j_gene: TRBJ2-3
d_gene: TRBD2
v_gene: TRBV10-3
abundance: -
CDR3aa: CAIRSGGQRPDTQYF
CDR3nt: TGTGCCATCAGAAGCGGGGGGCAACGGCCAGATACGCAGTATTTT

len: 14
j_gene: TRBJ2-2
d_gene: -
v_gene: TRBV2
abundance: -
CDR3aa: CASVPGKDTGELFF
CDR3nt: TGTGCCAGCGTCCCGGGGAAGGACACCGGGGAGCTGTTTTTT

len: 14
j_gene: TRBJ1-1
d_gene: -
v_gene: TRBV7-2
abundance: -
CDR3aa: CASSPTMGLKEAFF
CDR3nt: TGTGCCAGCAGCCCAACCATGGGACTCAAAGAAGCTTTCTTT

len: 14
j_gene: TRBJ2-3
d_gene: TRBD1
v_gene: TRBV2
abundance: few
CDR3aa: CASSRQGGEDTQYF
CDR3nt: TGTGCCAGCAGCCGACAGGGGGGAGAAGATACGCAGTATTTT

len: 14
j_gene: TRBJ2-1
d_gene: -
v_gene: TRBV2
abundance: few
CDR3aa: CASLPEWGHNEQFF
CDR3nt: TGTGCCAGTCTACCCGAGTGGGGCCACAATGAGCAGTTCTTC

len: 12
j_gene: TRBJ2-7
d_gene: -
v_gene: TRBV12-3/TRBV12-4
abundance: -
CDR3aa: CASSFIRTEQYF
CDR3nt: TGTGCCAGCAGTTTCATTCGGACCGAGCAGTACTTC